The present T cell receptor beta chain was sequenced within a study of glioma-infiltrating T cells. The iRepertoire nested amplicon-rescue multiplex PCR amplified TCR alpha and beta CDR3s from RNA. For one-step reverse transcription and amplification, about 90-450 ng of tissue mRNA or PBMC total RNA was used. TCRdb ran MiXCR on the multiplex PCR reads and lists one entry per CDR3 protein. The sample has 150,000 to 200,000 distinct CDR3 sequences, more than 35% seen once. Trimming removed 6 bases from V and 3 bases from J; junction bases left unmatched: 5. This CDR3 comprises 14 residues. The germline V gene encodes CDR1 KGHSY and CDR2 FQNENV. The sample holds a few counts of this clonotype. Its matching antigen is unknown. Whole-study findings and limits: Tissue and blood shared very few CDR3 sequences. Above-expected tissue-blood divergence occurred in all gliomas, most in low-grade ones.

The sequence was obtained from a human donor with low-grade glioma or glioblastoma, undergoing nonglioma brain surgery, or in good health (not recorded which). This rearrangement joins TRBV16 to TRBJ2-3; TRBD1 matches 8 bases. The sample was glioma tissue, nonneoplastic brain tissue, or PBMCs (not recorded which). CDR3: CASSSGQATDTQYF. DNA for the CDR3: TGTGCCAGCAGTTCGGGACAGGCAACAGATACGCAGTATTTT. Complete variable domain (other parts from reference TRBV16 and TRBJ2-3): GEEVAQTPKHLVRGEGQKAKLYCAPIKGHSYVFWYQQVLKNEFKFLISFQNENVFDETGMPKERFSAKCLPNSPCSLEIQATKLEDSAVYFCASSSGQATDTQYFGPGTRLTVL.